This T cell receptor beta chain was retrieved from a study of OX40 agonist ivuxolimab in advanced cancers. On the study more broadly: Averaging about 60 years in age, with a range of about 23 to 85, the cohort was 65% to 90% male. Of the patients, three showed partial responses, one with hepatocellular carcinoma and two with cutaneous melanoma.

Produced via immunoSEQ multiplex PCR; TCRdb's table is partial and in-frame only. Of about 50,000 clones listed, around 86% are singletons. Study-level results: Both blood CD4+ and CD8+ T cells showed clonal growth by week 6 at 0.1 to 3.0 mg/kg. Relative to CD4+ cells, CD8+ T cells on average had more expanded clones.

Concerning this clone itself: The antigen remains unidentified.

The CDR3 is 14 amino acids. Trimming removed 0 bases at V and 1 base at J, with 7 bases between. CDR1 is SGHKS and CDR2 is YYEKEE in the germline V gene (reference sequence). The source was CD4+ or CD8+ T cells sorted from blood, collected in a trial of the OX40 agonist ivuxolimab. V gene TRBV5-5 combines with J gene TRBJ1-2, with no clear D. The sequence was obtained from an adult with an advanced solid tumor such as melanoma, head and neck, liver or kidney cancer. CDR3 protein: CASSLVQFNYGYTF. DNA of the CDR3: TGTGCCAGCAGCTTGGTACAGTTTAACTATGGCTACACCTTC.